The rows below give T cell receptor beta chains drawn from one sample of a study of T cell responses to AZD1222 COVID-19 vaccine. The table came from immunoSEQ multiplex PCR; TCRdb's copy has only in-frame clones and leaves some out. Of roughly 130,000 clones in the sample, 88% are singletons; the top ten hold over 6.5%. The material sequenced was peripheral blood, taken on day 0 of AZD1222 vaccination. These TCRs come from an adult in good health. The CDR3 runs from the conserved cysteine through the conserved F or W. The order of the fields is D gene, V gene, J gene, clone size, CDR3 DNA, CDR3 protein. D genes are given only for firm matches. The size entry is marked missing in some rows and otherwise reads once, few, many or a size class.

NA,TRBV6-4,TRBJ1-6,NA,TGTGCCAGCAGTGAGGAACGGGATGGTTCACCCCTCCACTTT,CASSEERDGSPLHF
TRBD2,TRBV6-2/TRBV6-3,TRBJ2-2,NA,TGTGCCAGCAGTTACTCACCGGCTAGCGGGAACACCGGGGAGCTGTTTTTT,CASSYSPASGNTGELFF
TRBD1,TRBV29-1,TRBJ2-7,NA,TGCAGCGCCGGGACAGGGAGGAAAGAGCAGTACTTC,CSAGTGRKEQYF
NA,TRBV6-2/TRBV6-3,TRBJ1-2,few,TGTGCCAGCAGTTACTCGCAAGGCTACACCTTC,CASSYSQGYTF
NA,TRBV6-2/TRBV6-3,TRBJ2-2,few,TGTGCCAGCAGTTTCCTTCTTCTGGAGGGCTACACCGGGGAGCTGTTTTTT,CASSFLLLEGYTGELFF
NA,TRBV30,TRBJ2-7,NA,TGTGCCTGGAGTGTATTAGGGTCAGAGTACGAGCAGTACTTC,CAWSVLGSEYEQYF
TRBD1,TRBV5-4,TRBJ1-6,NA,TGTGCCAGCAGGACCGGGACAGGGGCTTCCCATAATTCACCCCTCCACTTT,CASRTGTGASHNSPLHF
TRBD2,TRBV7-6,TRBJ2-7,NA,TGTGCCAGCAGCTTAGGACTAGCGGGGCAAAGATCCTACGAGCAGTACTTC,CASSLGLAGQRSYEQYF
TRBD1,TRBV6-5,TRBJ2-3,NA,TGTGCCAGCAGCGTAAAACAGGGGGACCCAGATACGCAGTATTTT,CASSVKQGDPDTQYF
NA,TRBV11-3,TRBJ2-1,NA,TGTGCCAGCAGCTTAGGAGGCCCTTCGAGCTCCTACAATGAGCAGTTCTTC,CASSLGGPSSSYNEQFF
NA,TRBV18,TRBJ2-7,NA,TGTGCCAGCTCTCCAATGACCTACGAGCAGTACTTC,CASSPMTYEQYF
TRBD1,TRBV7-9,TRBJ2-7,NA,TGTGCCAGCAGCTTAGTCGGAGGGACAGGGGGCCCACTGGACTACGAGCAGTACTTC,CASSLVGGTGGPLDYEQYF
NA,TRBV2,TRBJ2-5,NA,TGTGCCACCACAGAAAACACACCGGGATATCAAGAGACCCAGTACTTC,CATTENTPGYQETQYF
NA,TRBV10-3,TRBJ1-2,NA,TGTGCCATCACCCCACAGAGAGTAAACTATGGCTACACCTTC,CAITPQRVNYGYTF
NA,TRBV5-8,TRBJ2-3,NA,TGTGCCAGCAGCTCAGGGGGGAGCACAGATACGCAGTATTTT,CASSSGGSTDTQYF
TRBD1,TRBV28,TRBJ1-2,NA,TGTGCCAGCAGTTCGACAGGGATGTATGGCTACACCTTC,CASSSTGMYGYTF
NA,TRBV28,TRBJ1-6,NA,TGTGCCAGCAGTTACGGGGCAACACCTAGCTCCTATAATTCACCCCTCCACTTT,CASSYGATPSSYNSPLHF
NA,TRBV6-5,TRBJ2-5,once,TGTGCCAGCAGTTACGGGGGAATCCAAGAGACCCAGTACTTC,CASSYGGIQETQYF
TRBD2,TRBV29-1,TRBJ2-1,NA,TGCAGCGCTCCCGGACTAGCGGGATACCACAATGAGCAGTTCTTC,CSAPGLAGYHNEQFF
TRBD1,TRBV6-1,TRBJ1-2,NA,TGTGCCAGCAGTGGGTCCTACACTCGGACAGGAAGGGACTATGGCTACACCTTC,CASSGSYTRTGRDYGYTF
NA,TRBV19,TRBJ1-5,NA,TGTGCCAGTAGTCCCGATGAAGGCCTACGACGGCCCCAGCATTTT,CASSPDEGLRRPQHF
TRBD2,TRBV30,TRBJ2-3,once,TGTGCCTGGAGAGCTAGCGGGGGCACAGATACGCAGTATTTT,CAWRASGGTDTQYF
NA,TRBV5-1,TRBJ2-2,NA,TGCGCCAGCAGCTCAGCACCGGGGAACACCGGGGAGCTGTTTTTT,CASSSAPGNTGELFF
NA,TRBV9,TRBJ1-1,NA,TGTGCCAGCAGCGTAGAGTCCAACAGGCCAAGGAGTGAAGCTTTCTTT,CASSVESNRPRSEAFF
NA,TRBV12-3/TRBV12-4,TRBJ1-2,NA,TGTGCCAGCAGCGTTGCCCTAAACTATGGCTACACCTTC,CASSVALNYGYTF
NA,TRBV27,TRBJ2-7,NA,TGTGCCAGCAGTTTCAACCAAAAGGCGGGAAACGAGCAGTACTTC,CASSFNQKAGNEQYF
TRBD2,TRBV12-3/TRBV12-4,TRBJ2-3,NA,TGTGCCAGCAGTTCCGGATGGCGGGAGACGCAGTATTTT,CASSSGWRETQYF
NA,TRBV7-2,TRBJ1-1,few,TGTGCCAGCATTCTGAATGGGGTTCTTATGAACACTGAAGCTTTCTTT,CASILNGVLMNTEAFF